These 16 T cell receptor beta chains share one sample of origin, sequenced in a study of cytomegalovirus exposure and HLA in healthy donors. Amplification used 60 Vbeta primers and 13 Jbeta primers. Using immunoSEQ multiplex PCR, the repertoire was profiled, and TCRdb retains in-frame clones only, with some absent. Here the sample spans over 150,000 clones, 65% to 85% being singletons. Sequencing input: PBMCs. The source of these receptors is a woman younger than 45 in good health and CMV-seronegative.

The chain employs TRBV5-4 and TRBJ1-2; possible D gene TRBD1, 5 bases. The CDR3 length is 14 residues. The germline gives CDR1 SGHNT, CDR2 YYREEE (reference sequence). V was clipped by 1 base and J by 4 bases, with 11 bases between them. CDR3 region: CASSLSQGFYGYTF. CDR3 DNA: TGTGCCAGCAGCTTGAGCCAGGGCTTCTATGGCTACACCTTC.

This rearrangement joins TRBV15 to TRBJ1-5; D ambiguous. This CDR3 contains 13 residues. V lost 1 base and J 5 bases, leaving 6 bases between the germline ends. Per the germline V gene, CDR1 is LNHNV and CDR2 is YYDKDF (reference sequence). CDR3 nucleotides: TGTGCCACCAGCAGAGCACGGGATCAGCCCCAGCATTTT. Its protein is CATSRARDQPQHF.

The rearrangement joins TRBV10-3 to TRBJ2-7; 7 bases are a match to TRBD2. CDR3 length equals 11 residues. CDR1 is ENHRY and CDR2 is SYGVKD in the germline V gene. CDR3 region: CACGGAYEQYF. The DNA for the CDR3 is TGTGCGTGCGGGGGAGCCTACGAGCAGTACTTC.

With respect to this clone: One junction end does not reproduce the germline sequence, and a read error may be involved. The chain joins TRBV14 to TRBJ2-3, with 7 bases aligning to TRBD2. CDR3 size: 12 residues. Germline values: CDR1 SGHDN, CDR2 FVKESK. This chain's CDR3 is CASSQIIGLGFF. The CDR3 DNA sequence: TGTGCCAGCAGCCAAATCATCGGACTAGGTTTTTTT.

V is TRBV28 and J is TRBJ2-7, with 7 positions matching TRBD2. CDR3 size: 14 residues. After removal of 7 bases from V and 0 bases from J, the junction contained 6 bases not matched to a gene. Per the germline V gene, CDR1 is MDHEN and CDR2 is SYDVKM. The CDR3: CASNPAGPSYEQYF. Written as DNA, the CDR3 is TGTGCCAGCAATCCAGCGGGACCCTCCTACGAGCAGTACTTC.

This rearrangement joins TRBV14 to TRBJ2-2, with 9 bases lining up with TRBD2. The germline V gene has CDR1 SGHDN and CDR2 FVKESK. This CDR3 is built from 16 residues. Losses at the gene ends were 5 bases for V and 5 bases for J; bases not matched to a gene: 9. The CDR3 region is CASSEVGLAGTGELFF. CDR3 nucleotides: TGTGCCAGCAGCGAAGTGGGTCTAGCGGGGACCGGGGAGCTGTTTTTT.

This clone is a singleton in its sample. The chain has TRBV10-3 and TRBJ1-2, with D unresolved. With 8 bases removed from V and 3 bases from J, the gap between germline ends came to 10 bases. The CDR3 sequence is 12 residues long. Germline CDR1 reads ENHRY; CDR2 reads SYGVKD. The CDR3 sequence is CAIGRVDYGYTF. DNA of the CDR3: TGTGCCATCGGCCGGGTTGACTATGGCTACACCTTC.

This chain links TRBV28 with TRBJ2-2, with 7 bases lining up with TRBD2. In germline, CDR1 is MDHEN, CDR2 SYDVKM. The junction had 11 bases not matched to a gene; V was cut back by 5 bases and J by 2 bases. The CDR3 contains 17 residues. The CDR3 bases are TGTGCCAGCAGTACCCCCCCGCGGGAGACAAACACCGGGGAGCTGTTTTTT. Its protein is CASSTPPRETNTGELFF.

This sequence joins TRBV6-5 and TRBJ2-3, with D unresolved. Deletions cut 7 bases from V and 2 bases from J, with 13 bases between. Germline V CDR1 and CDR2: MNHEY, SVGAGI. There are 14 residues in the CDR3. The CDR3 region is CASTRLGTTDTQYF. CDR3 coding DNA: TGTGCCAGCACCAGGCTGGGTACCACAGATACGCAGTATTTT.

This chain links TRBV5-7 with TRBJ1-2; 10 bases agree with TRBD1. TRBV5-7 is known as an ORF, though its function is uncertain. This CDR3 contains 19 residues. Trimming at V came to 2 bases and at J to 5 bases, leaving 18 bases not matched to a gene. The CDR3 coding sequence is TGTGCCAGCAGCTTTCCTGGTGGGACAGGGGTGCGTATAGGGTATGGCTACACCTTC. It encodes CASSFPGGTGVRIGYGYTF.

The CDR3 here is CSGAQGFVFENTEAFF. The CDR3, as DNA: TGCAGCGGCGCACAGGGATTCGTTTTTGAGAACACTGAAGCTTTCTTT. V and J are TRBV29-1 and TRBJ1-1; weak D call: TRBD1 (6 bases). The CDR3 loop spans 16 amino acids. Germline lookup yields CDR1 SQVTM and CDR2 ANQGSEA. Trimming shortened V by 7 bases and J by 1 base, and 22 bases separated the two germline ends.

This clone was observed a handful of times. J is TRBJ1-1 and V is TRBV6-5; D is ambiguous. CDR3 length equals 13 residues. Trimming cost V 6 bases and J 7 bases, with 15 bases left between them. CDR1 and CDR2 from the germline V gene are MNHEY and SVGAGI. CDR3 sequence: CASSQREDGEAFF. The CDR3 bases are TGTGCCAGCAGCCAGAGGGAGGACGGTGAAGCTTTCTTT.

The chain links TRBV5-8 to TRBJ2-3, with D possibly matching TRBD2 (5 bases). This CDR3 is built from 13 residues. Trimming cost V 4 bases and J 5 bases, with 11 bases left between them. Germline CDR1 and CDR2: SGHTS and YDEGEE. The CDR3 here is CASSLASGDTQYF. The DNA of the CDR3 is TGTGCCAGCAGCCTAGCAAGTGGAGATACGCAGTATTTT.

The V gene is TRBV10-3, the J gene TRBJ2-5; weak D call: TRBD1 (6 bases). The closer fit of TRBJ2-7 to the DNA end suggests the J call may be wrong. Germline CDR1 ENHRY, CDR2 SYGVKD. This CDR3 is 15 amino acids long. CDR3 sequence (DNA): TGTGCCATCAGTGAAGGCACAGGGATATTCTACGAGCAGTACTTC. Translating it yields CAISEGTGIFYEQYF.

The chain's CDR3 is CASSMFFGITGNTIYF. CDR3 DNA sequence: TGTGCCAGTAGTATGTTCTTCGGGATAACTGGAAACACCATATATTTT. The genes are TRBV19 and TRBJ1-3; D unclear. Between the trimmed V and J ends, which lost 3 bases and 2 bases, there was a span of 14 bases. Germline CDR1 reads LNHDA; CDR2 reads SQIVND (reference sequence). The CDR3 is 16 amino acids.

The chain joins TRBV5-4 to TRBJ1-1; 7 bases match TRBD1. The length of the CDR3 is 16 residues. The V gene's germline CDR1 is SGHNT and CDR2 YYREEE (reference sequence). V dropped 4 bases and J dropped 0; count of bases not matched to a gene: 9. CDR3 region: CASSRGQDRMNTEAFF. The CDR3 bases are TGTGCCAGCAGCCGTGGACAGGATAGAATGAACACTGAAGCTTTCTTT. Supplemented by reference TRBV5-4 and TRBJ1-1, the full variable domain reads ETGVTQSPTHLIKTRGQQVTLRCSSQSGHNTVSWYQQALGQGPQFIFQYYREEENGRGNFPPRFSGLQFPNYSSELNVNALELDDSALYLCASSRGQDRMNTEAFFGQGTRLTVV.